Listed below are T cell receptor beta chains from one sample, sequenced in a study of blood T cell repertoires in COVID-19. TCRdb's table, derived via immunoSEQ multiplex PCR, lists solely in-frame clones and lacks some. Here the sample spans about 230,000 clones, around 84% being singletons. The sequenced sample was PBMCs or T cells enriched from blood (not recorded which). Receptor source: a man between 18 and 29 years old who had recovered from COVID-19. Each CDR3 is given with its conserved first and last residue. Each record gives: clone size, J gene, V gene, D gene, CDR3 protein, CDR3 DNA. D genes are given only for firm matches. Size is stated for part of the rows, as once, few or many counts, or as a class when the clone is expanded.

size: .; J: TRBJ2-6; V: TRBV19; D: .; CDR3: CASTDQGISGANVLTF; DNA: TGTGCCAGTACTGATCAGGGAATCTCTGGGGCCAACGTCCTGACTTTC
size: .; J: TRBJ2-6; V: TRBV19; D: .; CDR3: CASSIRWSSGANVLTF; DNA: TGTGCCAGTAGTATAAGGTGGAGCTCTGGGGCCAACGTCCTGACTTTC
size: .; J: TRBJ1-1; V: TRBV5-5; D: TRBD1; CDR3: CASSFRQGAGTEAFF; DNA: TGTGCCAGCAGCTTTCGACAGGGGGCGGGCACTGAAGCTTTCTTT
size: few; J: TRBJ2-1; V: TRBV7-2; D: TRBD1; CDR3: CASSRDRVGNEQFF; DNA: TGTGCCAGCAGCCGGGACAGGGTCGGTAATGAGCAGTTCTTC
size: .; J: TRBJ2-3; V: TRBV18; D: .; CDR3: CASSPPHPFGGSGTDTQYF; DNA: TGTGCCAGCTCACCACCGCACCCCTTTGGTGGGAGTGGCACAGATACGCAGTATTTT
size: .; J: TRBJ2-7; V: TRBV7-9; D: .; CDR3: CASSLKDYYEQYF; DNA: TGTGCCAGCAGCCTTAAAGACTACTACGAGCAGTACTTC
size: .; J: TRBJ2-3; V: TRBV7-2; D: .; CDR3: CASTLGVASRGTQYF; DNA: TGTGCCAGCACCCTCGGGGTGGCTTCCCGGGGTACGCAGTATTTT
size: .; J: TRBJ2-3; V: TRBV27; D: .; CDR3: CASSFQGIGTQYF; DNA: TGTGCCAGCAGTTTTCAGGGCATCGGTACGCAGTATTTT
size: once; J: TRBJ1-1; V: TRBV7-8; D: .; CDR3: CASSLVAGAREAFF; DNA: TGTGCCAGCAGCTTAGTGGCAGGGGCCCGAGAAGCTTTCTTT
size: .; J: TRBJ2-7; V: TRBV5-1; D: TRBD1; CDR3: CASSRGQGNYEQYF; DNA: TGCGCCAGCAGCCGGGGACAGGGTAATTACGAGCAGTACTTC
size: .; J: TRBJ1-2; V: TRBV5-4; D: TRBD1; CDR3: CASSLAPGQGPRPNYGYTF; DNA: TGTGCCAGCAGCTTGGCACCGGGACAGGGGCCACGACCTAACTATGGCTACACCTTC
size: .; J: TRBJ1-4; V: TRBV7-6; D: .; CDR3: CASSPRIGGPNEKLFF; DNA: TGTGCCAGCAGCCCAAGAATTGGGGGCCCTAATGAAAAACTGTTTTTT
size: .; J: TRBJ2-1; V: TRBV11-3; D: .; CDR3: CASSLKVQGEQFF; DNA: TGTGCCAGCAGCTTAAAGGTTCAGGGTGAGCAGTTCTTC
size: .; J: TRBJ2-1; V: TRBV5-1; D: TRBD2; CDR3: CASNQPSGGPGNEQFF; DNA: TGCGCCAGCAACCAGCCTTCGGGGGGGCCAGGTAATGAGCAGTTCTTC
size: .; J: TRBJ2-5; V: TRBV20-1; D: .; CDR3: CSASGRLERAYRETQYF; DNA: TGCAGTGCTAGTGGGCGACTAGAGCGGGCCTATCGGGAGACCCAGTACTTC
size: .; J: TRBJ2-3; V: TRBV11-2; D: .; CDR3: CASSLRWAASTDTQYF; DNA: TGTGCCAGCAGCCTCCGTTGGGCAGCCAGCACAGATACGCAGTATTTT
size: .; J: TRBJ2-2; V: TRBV4-1; D: .; CDR3: CASTRGVNTGELFF; DNA: TGCGCCAGCACCAGGGGCGTGAACACCGGGGAGCTGTTTTTT
size: .; J: TRBJ2-1; V: TRBV7-9; D: TRBD2; CDR3: CASSPRGGERYNEQFF; DNA: TGTGCCAGCAGCCCTCGGGGGGGGGAGAGATACAATGAGCAGTTCTTC
size: once; J: TRBJ1-1; V: TRBV28; D: TRBD1; CDR3: CASSIGQGGTEAFF; DNA: TGTGCCAGCAGTATAGGACAGGGCGGCACTGAAGCTTTCTTT
size: .; J: TRBJ2-1; V: TRBV21-1; D: .; CDR3: CASSKGRGAVDNEQFF; DNA: TGTGCCAGCAGCAAAGGAAGGGGCGCAGTGGACAATGAGCAGTTCTTC
size: once; J: TRBJ2-3; V: TRBV5-1; D: TRBD1; CDR3: CASSLGQGVDTQYF; DNA: TGCGCCAGCAGCCTCGGACAGGGAGTAGATACGCAGTATTTT
size: once; J: TRBJ1-1; V: TRBV4-1; D: .; CDR3: CASSLMTVNTEAFF; DNA: TGCGCCAGCAGCCTCATGACTGTGAACACTGAAGCTTTCTTT
size: .; J: TRBJ1-1; V: TRBV4-1; D: TRBD1; CDR3: CASSRGQGAGAFF; DNA: TGCGCCAGCAGCCGGGGACAGGGGGCTGGTGCTTTCTTT